This TCR beta chain was profiled in a study of blood T cells in healthy people across ages. This CDR3 is 14 amino acids long. Germline V gene data show CDR1 as SGHTA and CDR2 as FQGNSA. V lost 2 bases and J 5 bases, leaving 10 bases between the germline ends. Alongside a J-beta primer mix, a sample-barcoded 5' primer served in a second PCR lasting roughly 7 to 11 cycles. In TCRdb, the 5' RACE reads were re-called with MiXCR into one record per CDR3 protein. Of more than 500,000 distinct CDR3 sequences in the sample, 27% are singletons; the top ten hold approximately 17%. V is TRBV7-2 and J is TRBJ2-4, with D unresolved. Sequenced material: blood. The receptor was isolated from a woman between 70 and 85 years old in good health. CDR3 DNA sequence: TGTGCCAGCAGCTTAATGGTGGACGAAAACATTCAGTACTTC. Translating gives CASSLMVDENIQYF.